This T cell receptor (beta chain) appears in the sequencing data of a study of a mutant IDH1 vaccine in newly diagnosed glioma. Turning to the study itself: Patients began vaccination 4-6 weeks after radiotherapy alone, or with temozolomide cycles. Earlier therapy was either radiotherapy, temozolomide, or both, and most got both. At week 47 came visit V13, while visit V12 had come at week 35.

The germline CDR1 and CDR2 sequences are SGHTA and FQGNSA. V shed 5 bases and J shed 7 bases, with 14 bases lying between them. The CDR3 runs to 13 residues. Time point specified: week 35, safety follow-up. Doses of 300 ug of mutant IDH1 20-mer peptide were given with topical imiquimod. A remark on this clone: The antigen is undetermined.

Using immunoSEQ multiplex PCR, the repertoire was profiled, and TCRdb retains in-frame clones only, with some absent. The table has under 50,000 clones, about 88% seen once. The rearrangement links TRBV7-2 to TRBJ1-1; D remains unclear. The sequences come from PBMCs, collected from a glioma patient whose treatment included an IDH1 peptide vaccine. The receptor was isolated from a woman aged 40 to 50 with glioma. The DNA for the CDR3 is TGTGCCAGCAGCCCCGTTTCCGGAGGTGAAGCTTTCTTT. Amino acid sequence: CASSPVSGGEAFF.